This TCR beta chain is drawn from a study of control samples from healthy donors and cancer patients. Profiled with immunoSEQ multiplex PCR; TCRdb holds only in-frame clones, not every one. Among 400,000 to 450,000 clones listed, about nine tenths were seen once. Germline CDR1 reads SGHDT; CDR2 reads YYEEEE. This CDR3 region has 12 residues. After removal of 0 bases from V and 10 bases from J, the junction contained 2 bases not matched to a gene. The chain has TRBV5-6 and TRBJ2-7; 9 positions match TRBD1. The sequence came from a man aged 40-55 years with head and neck cancer. Sequencing input: PBMCs. The CDR3 region is CASSLGDRVQYF. The CDR3 DNA is TGTGCCAGCAGCTTGGGGGACAGGGTACAGTACTTC.